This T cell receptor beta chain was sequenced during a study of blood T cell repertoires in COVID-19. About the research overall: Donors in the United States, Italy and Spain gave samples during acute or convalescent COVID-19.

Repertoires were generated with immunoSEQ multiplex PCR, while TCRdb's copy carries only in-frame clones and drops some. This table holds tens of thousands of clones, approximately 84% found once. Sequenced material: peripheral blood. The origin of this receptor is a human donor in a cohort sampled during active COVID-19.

The CDR3 loop is CASSPQAGTGGREQYF. CDR3 bases: TGCGCCAGCAGCCCCCAGGCCGGGACAGGGGGCCGGGAGCAGTACTTC. This chain links TRBV4-1 with TRBJ2-7, with 12 bases aligning to TRBD1. Trimming took 4 bases from V and 7 from J; bases not matched to a gene: 11. The germline V gene has CDR1 MGHRA and CDR2 YSYEKL. The CDR3 length is 16 residues.